This section outlines one T cell receptor (beta chain) sequence together with its context. TCRdb's copy holds only in-frame clones and misses some; the assay was immunoSEQ multiplex PCR. This sample yields roughly 150,000 clones, of which 65% to 85% are seen a single time; less than 5.5% belongs to the top ten. The sample comes from a study of blood T cell repertoires in COVID-19. Turning to the study itself: PBMCs, B-cell-depleted T cells, or T cells were the source of the cDNA or gDNA that made up the material.

The sample consisted of peripheral blood. This clonotype was sampled from a woman between 45 and 65 years old with acute or convalescent COVID-19.

The CDR3 spells CASSLAPRAYEQYF. CDR3 DNA sequence: TGTGCCAGCAGCTTAGCTCCGAGGGCCTACGAGCAGTACTTC. The rearrangement uses TRBV11-2 and TRBJ2-7; D may be TRBD2 (5 bases). Germline-derived CDR1 and CDR2 are SGHAT and FQNNGV. The CDR3 extends over 14 amino acids. Trimming took 1 base from V and 2 from J, leaving 9 bases between them.